This entry lists 22 T cell receptor beta chains sequenced from one sample in a study of blood T cell repertoires in COVID-19. Assay: immunoSEQ multiplex PCR; the TCRdb copy retains only in-frame clones and omits some. This repertoire shows 120,000 or so clones, over 80% found once; its top ten account for roughly 1.9%. The sequencing input was peripheral blood. Every receptor here comes from a man in his 70s with acute or convalescent COVID-19.

The chain carries TRBV9 and TRBJ1-6; no clear D. This CDR3 is built from 16 residues. The V end lost 4 bases, the J end lost 7 bases, and 18 bases lay between the germline ends. From germline, CDR1 is SGDLS and CDR2 YYNGEE. The CDR3 spells CASSPQLSGTNSPLHF. The CDR3 nucleotides are TGTGCCAGCAGCCCCCAACTGAGCGGCACAAATTCACCCCTCCACTTT.

The chain joins TRBV9 to TRBJ1-1; 9 bases fit TRBD1. The CDR3 has 18 residues. The germline V gene has CDR1 SGDLS and CDR2 YYNGEE. Unmatched junction bases numbered 13, after V lost 4 bases and J lost 0 bases. CDR3 sequence reads: CASSPRTGTGPLNTEAFF. The CDR3 nucleotides read TGTGCCAGCAGCCCCCGAACCGGGACAGGGCCTTTGAACACTGAAGCTTTCTTT. The variable domain in full, with the rest retrieved from reference TRBV9 and TRBJ1-1, is DSGVTQTPKHLITATGQRVTLRCSPRSGDLSVYWYQQSLDQGLQFLIQYYNGEERAKGNILERFSAQQFPDLHSELNLSSLELGDSALYFCASSPRTGTGPLNTEAFFGQGTRLTVV.

This rearrangement joins TRBV5-1 to TRBJ2-1; D unresolved. The CDR3 has 12 amino acids. Germline CDR1 is SGHRS and CDR2 is YFSETQ. Between the trimmed V and J ends, which lost 2 bases and 6 bases, there was a span of 6 bases. The CDR3 coding sequence is TGCGCCAGCAGCTTTCGAGGCAATGAGCAGTTCTTC. It translates to CASSFRGNEQFF. Combining the CDR3 with reference TRBV5-1 and TRBJ2-1 gives the whole variable domain KAGVTQTPRYLIKTRGQQVTLSCSPISGHRSVSWYQQTPGQGLQFLFEYFSETQRNKGNFPGRFSGRQFSNSRSEMNVSTLELGDSALYLCASSFRGNEQFFGPGTRLTVL.

The V gene is TRBV19, the J gene TRBJ1-4, with D maybe TRBD1 (6 bases). The CDR3 covers 14 residues. V was shortened by 4 bases and J by 7 bases, with 13 bases between the two germline ends. The germline V gene has CDR1 LNHDA and CDR2 SQIVND (reference sequence). The CDR3 DNA sequence: TGTGCCAGTAGTACGGGACAAGTCCGTGAAAAACTGTTTTTT. Its translation is CASSTGQVREKLFF. The variable domain in full, completed from reference TRBV19 and TRBJ1-4, reads DGGITQSPKYLFRKEGQNVTLSCEQNLNHDAMYWYRQDPGQGLRLIYYSQIVNDFQKGDIAEGYSVSREKKESFPLTVTSAQKNPTAFYLCASSTGQVREKLFFGSGTQLSVL.

The table lists this clone with a count of one. J is TRBJ1-1 and V is TRBV7-9; unclear D gene. Germline loops: CDR1 SEHNR, CDR2 FQNEAQ (reference sequence). V shed 1 base and J shed 6 bases, with 6 bases lying between them. The CDR3 has 12 residues. The CDR3 loop reads CASSLEASEAFF. Written as DNA, the CDR3 is TGTGCCAGCAGCTTAGAAGCGTCTGAAGCTTTCTTT. The full variable domain, in which reference TRBV7-9 and TRBJ1-1 provide the parts outside the CDR3, is DTGVSQNPRHKITKRGQNVTFRCDPISEHNRLYWYRQTLGQGPEFLTYFQNEAQLEKSRLLSDRFSAERPKGSFSTLEIQRTEQGDSAMYLCASSLEASEAFFGQGTRLTVV.

This rearrangement joins TRBV24-1 to TRBJ2-3; 9 nucleotides agree with TRBD1. The CDR3 extends over 16 amino acids. CDR1 and CDR2 (germline): KGHDR, SFDVKD. V gave up 4 bases and J gave up 3 bases; unmatched junction bases: 7. For the CDR3, the DNA is TGTGCCACCAGTGAGACCGGACAGGGGACTACAGATACGCAGTATTTT. This encodes CATSETGQGTTDTQYF.

This rearrangement joins TRBV19 to TRBJ1-3; D gene ambiguous. The germline V gene encodes CDR1 LNHDA and CDR2 SQIVND (reference sequence). The germline V and J ends were trimmed by 6 bases and 0 bases, with 9 bases remaining between them. There are 14 residues in the CDR3. The DNA of the CDR3 is TGTGCCAGTAGACAGATGCACTCTGGAAACACCATATATTTT. Its translation: CASRQMHSGNTIYF.

The CDR3 loop is CASSEVGGLAETQYF. CDR3 in DNA: TGTGCCAGCAGTGAAGTCGGGGGTCTCGCAGAGACCCAGTACTTC. The V gene is TRBV6-1, the J gene TRBJ2-5; D might be TRBD2 (6 bases). Per germline, CDR1 MNHNS and CDR2 SASEGT. CDR3 length: 15 amino acids. V dropped 1 base and J dropped 4 bases, with 13 bases sitting between them.

This clone has only a few counts. The rearrangement joins TRBV25-1 to TRBJ2-7, with D perhaps matching TRBD1 (5 bases). Trimming cost V 6 bases and J 0 bases, with 9 bases left between them. Germline values: CDR1 MGHDK, CDR2 SYGVNS. The CDR3 length is 13 residues. CDR3 residues: CASRDTDSYEQYF. The CDR3 DNA is TGTGCCAGCAGGGACACGGACTCCTACGAGCAGTACTTC.

This chain uses TRBV5-4 with TRBJ2-7; D not resolved. V gave up 0 bases and J gave up 0 bases, with 4 bases separating them. The CDR3 runs to 13 residues. From germline, CDR1 is SGHNT and CDR2 YYREEE (reference sequence). DNA of the CDR3: TGTGCCAGCAGCTTGGGCAGCTCCTACGAGCAGTACTTC. This codes for CASSLGSSYEQYF.

The rearrangement links TRBV4-1 to TRBJ2-3, with 9 bases identical to TRBD2. Germline CDR1 is MGHRA and CDR2 is YSYEKL. V lost 6 bases to trimming and J lost 1 base; unmatched junction nucleotides: 5. The CDR3 is 15 residues long. This chain's CDR3 is CASSRGGAGTDTQYF. CDR3 coding DNA: TGCGCCAGCAGTCGCGGGGGGGCCGGCACAGATACGCAGTATTTT.

This chain joins TRBV24-1 and TRBJ1-3; tentatively, D is TRBD1 (6 bases). The CDR3 is 15 residues long. Germline values: CDR1 KGHDR, CDR2 SFDVKD. V was clipped by 4 bases and J by 3 bases, with 12 bases between them. CDR3 bases: TGTGCCACCAGTGACACAGGGTCAAGTGGAAACACCATATATTTT. Translation gives CATSDTGSSGNTIYF.

This chain connects TRBV19 to TRBJ2-1, with 11 bases aligning to TRBD2. CDR1 and CDR2 from the germline V gene are LNHDA and SQIVND (reference sequence). The CDR3 extends over 17 amino acids. Trimming removed 1 base from V and 3 bases from J; junction bases left unmatched: 5. The CDR3 loop reads CASSIGPTSGGYNEQFF. The CDR3 DNA is TGTGCCAGTAGTATAGGCCCCACTAGCGGGGGCTACAATGAGCAGTTCTTC. The whole variable domain, filled in from reference TRBV19 and TRBJ2-1, reads DGGITQSPKYLFRKEGQNVTLSCEQNLNHDAMYWYRQDPGQGLRLIYYSQIVNDFQKGDIAEGYSVSREKKESFPLTVTSAQKNPTAFYLCASSIGPTSGGYNEQFFGPGTRLTVL.

The chain is built from TRBV10-3 and TRBJ2-2; TRBD1 aligns across 7 bases. Trimming took 4 bases from V and 5 from J; bases not matched to a gene: 4. This CDR3 comprises 14 residues. Looked up from germline, CDR1 is ENHRY and CDR2 is SYGVKD. CDR3 residues: CAISGKQGTGELFF. The CDR3 DNA follows: TGTGCCATCAGTGGAAAACAGGGGACCGGGGAGCTGTTTTTT.

The CDR3 is CASSQDRASGVQETQYF. Written as DNA, the CDR3 is TGTGCCAGCAGCCAAGATAGAGCTAGCGGGGTTCAAGAGACCCAGTACTTC. The rearrangement links TRBV3-1 (or the pseudogene TRBV3-2) to TRBJ2-5; TRBD2 aligns across 9 bases. Germline trimming cut 0 bases from V and 2 bases from J; bases unmatched to any gene: 7. The CDR3 sequence is 17 residues long. Germline V CDR1 and CDR2: LGHDT, YNNKEL (reference sequence).

V is TRBV5-1 and J is TRBJ2-7; 9 bases map to TRBD1. The germline V gene has CDR1 SGHRS and CDR2 YFSETQ. The CDR3 runs 14 residues. V shed 4 bases and J 4 bases; nucleotides not matched to a gene: 6. CDR3 sequence reads: CASSDRTGVYEQYF. The CDR3 bases are TGCGCCAGCAGCGACCGGACAGGGGTTTACGAGCAGTACTTC.

The chain recombines TRBV6-5 with TRBJ1-2; weak D call: TRBD1 (5 bases). The V gene lost 11 bases and the J gene lost 1 base, with 17 bases spanning the gap. The CDR3 has 14 amino acids. From germline, CDR1 is MNHEY and CDR2 SVGAGI. DNA of the CDR3: TGTGCCTTCAGGGCGGATACCATTAACTATGGCTACACCTTC. Protein: CAFRADTINYGYTF.

This chain connects TRBV5-1 to TRBJ2-1, with 8 bases fitting TRBD2. This CDR3 is 15 amino acids long. V shed 0 bases and J 6 bases; nucleotides not matched to a gene: 5. CDR1 is SGHRS, CDR2 YFSETQ, per germline. This CDR3 reads CASSLELRGVNEQFF. For the CDR3, the DNA is TGCGCCAGCAGCTTGGAGTTGCGGGGGGTCAATGAGCAGTTCTTC.

The V gene is TRBV6-2 or TRBV6-3, the J gene TRBJ2-7; D is perhaps TRBD2 (5 bases). Between the trimmed V and J ends, which lost 0 bases and 7 bases, there was a span of 13 bases. Germline assignment: CDR1 MNHEY and CDR2 SVGEGT. This CDR3 has 14 amino acids. The CDR3 sequence: CASSYSHSPGEQYF. The CDR3 DNA follows: TGTGCCAGCAGTTACTCCCACTCCCCGGGGGAGCAGTACTTC.

The chain carries TRBV27 and TRBJ1-5, with D hard to call. The CDR3 is 13 residues long. V was pared by 3 bases and J by 1 base, with 4 bases between. CDR1 is MNHEY and CDR2 is SMNVEV in the germline V gene (reference sequence). The CDR3: CASSFRSNQPQHF. The CDR3 region has the DNA TGTGCCAGCAGTTTTAGAAGCAATCAGCCCCAGCATTTT.

The rearrangement uses TRBV7-8 and TRBJ2-7; the D is unclear. CDR1 and CDR2 (germline): SGHVS, FQNEAQ. This CDR3 has 13 amino acids. The V and J ends lost 1 base and 4 bases respectively, with 8 bases between them. The CDR3 DNA is TGTGCCAGCAGCTTAGACTACCGATACGAGCAGTACTTC. Protein product: CASSLDYRYEQYF.

The rearrangement uses TRBV2 and TRBJ1-1; 8 positions match TRBD1. The CDR3 runs 14 residues. V gave up 5 bases and J gave up 3 bases; unmatched junction bases: 5. The germline CDR1 and CDR2 sequences are SNHLY and FYNNEI. The CDR3 DNA sequence: TGTGCCAGCAGTCTACAGGGGGTGCACACTGAAGCTTTCTTT. The encoded protein is CASSLQGVHTEAFF.